This T cell receptor (beta chain) originates from a study of T-cell reconstitution after alpha-beta-depleted transplantation in children. Study-level results: Newly produced T cells mostly accounted for T-cell counts and diversity one year post-transplant. Several hundred expanded graft clones reportedly were the source of alpha-beta T cells about two months after transplant.

Concerning this clonotype: Antigen unknown.

Unique molecular identifiers were used in preparing the TCRbeta library. TCRdb re-called the PCR reads with MiXCR, one entry per CDR3 protein. The repertoire has approximately 27,000 distinct CDR3 sequences, 15% to 20% of them found once; the top ten carry roughly 37%. Germline V lookup: CDR1 MDHEN, CDR2 SYDVKM. Trimming removed 6 bases at V and 2 bases at J, with 12 bases between. The CDR3 runs to 14 residues. This TCR was sampled from a male patient between 2 and 9 years old who had a stem cell transplant for acute lymphoblastic leukemia, so the T cells may come from the graft donor. The chain couples TRBV28 to TRBJ2-3; the D gene is possibly TRBD2 (6 bases). This sample comprised PBMCs, mostly from graft donor cells, obtained 60 days after TCRalphabeta/CD19-depleted stem cell transplant. In nucleotides, the CDR3 is TGTGCCAGCAGGGACGCGGGGATCACAGATACGCAGTATTTT. Translated, it gives CASRDAGITDTQYF.